This T cell receptor beta chain was sequenced during a study of radiotherapy plus CTLA-4 blockade in lung cancer. Turning to the study itself: Objective response was observed in approximately 18% of patients, and disease control in 31%.

Ipilimumab CTLA-4 blockade and focal radiation were given to patients with chemo-refractory metastatic non-small-cell lung cancer. Sequencing used immunoSEQ multiplex PCR; TCRdb keeps in-frame clones, though not all of them. The sample yields approximately 77,000 clones, 78% seen once. Study-level findings and limits: Among blood TCR repertoires after radiotherapy plus ipilimumab, tumor-derived clones expanded. Early clone dynamics of blood T cells, plus interferon-beta, reportedly predicted response best.

With respect to this clone: The antigen is undetermined.

There are 13 residues in the CDR3. V gave up 7 bases and J gave up 6 bases; unmatched junction bases: 9. Germline-derived CDR1 and CDR2 are SGHKS and YYEKEE (reference sequence). Specimen: peripheral blood, collected from a patient treated with radiotherapy plus ipilimumab. The chain couples TRBV5-5 to TRBJ1-2; 7 bases fit TRBD1. The receptor's source is a human donor with non-small cell lung cancer whose response to radiotherapy plus ipilimumab could not be evaluated. Some clones in this sample may be carry-over from other donors' samples. Here the CDR3 DNA reads TGTGCCAGCGCGGGGTCTACAGGGGATGGCTACACCTTC. Its translation is CASAGSTGDGYTF.